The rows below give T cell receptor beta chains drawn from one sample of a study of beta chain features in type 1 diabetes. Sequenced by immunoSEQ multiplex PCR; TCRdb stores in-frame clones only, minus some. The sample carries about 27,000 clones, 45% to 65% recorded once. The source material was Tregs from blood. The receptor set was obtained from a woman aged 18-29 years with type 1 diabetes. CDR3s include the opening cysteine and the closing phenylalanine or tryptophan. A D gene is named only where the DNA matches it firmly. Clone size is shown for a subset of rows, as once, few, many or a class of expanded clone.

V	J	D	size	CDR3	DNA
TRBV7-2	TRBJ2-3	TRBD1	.	CASSLNPGQGGADTQYF	TGTGCCAGCAGCTTGAACCCGGGACAGGGGGGGGCAGATACGCAGTATTTT
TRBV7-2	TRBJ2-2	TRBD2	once	CASSSTSFTGELFF	TGTGCCAGCAGCTCGACTAGCTTTACCGGGGAGCTGTTTTTT
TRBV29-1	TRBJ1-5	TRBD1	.	CSAVGQDSNQPQHF	TGCAGCGCCGTTGGACAGGATAGCAATCAGCCCCAGCATTTT
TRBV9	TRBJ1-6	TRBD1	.	CASSVGPGGFNSPLHF	TGTGCCAGCAGCGTAGGACCAGGGGGTTTTAATTCACCCCTCCACTTT
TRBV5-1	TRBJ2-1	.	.	CASSLGAVSYNEQFF	TGCGCCAGCAGCTTGGGAGCGGTCTCCTACAATGAGCAGTTCTTC
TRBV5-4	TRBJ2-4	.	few	CASSLGTGRGTKNIQYF	TGTGCCAGCAGCTTGGGTACAGGGAGGGGAACCAAAAACATTCAGTACTTC
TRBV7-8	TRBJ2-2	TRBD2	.	CASSLLAGTNTGELFF	TGTGCCAGCAGCTTATTAGCGGGTACGAACACCGGGGAGCTGTTTTTT
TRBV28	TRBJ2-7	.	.	CASTTPQGREQYF	TGTGCCAGCACCACACCACAGGGCCGCGAGCAGTACTTC
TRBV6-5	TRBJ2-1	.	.	CASRKQGGSYNEQFF	TGTGCCAGCAGGAAACAGGGGGGGTCCTACAATGAGCAGTTCTTC
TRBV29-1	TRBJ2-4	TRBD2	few	CSVEGAGGPLAKNIQYF	TGCAGCGTCGAGGGAGCGGGAGGGCCGCTAGCCAAAAACATTCAGTACTTC
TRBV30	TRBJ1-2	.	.	CAWSVQGGLRGYTF	TGTGCCTGGAGTGTACAAGGAGGGTTGCGCGGCTACACCTTC
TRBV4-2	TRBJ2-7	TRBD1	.	CASSPDRAYEQYF	TGTGCCAGCAGCCCCGACAGGGCGTACGAGCAGTACTTC
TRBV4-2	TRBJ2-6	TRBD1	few	CASSQDGTGMGSGANVLTF	TGTGCCAGCAGCCAAGATGGGACAGGGATGGGTTCTGGGGCCAACGTCCTGACTTTC
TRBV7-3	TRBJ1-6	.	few	CASSLTSNSPLHF	TGTGCCAGCAGCTTAACCAGTAATTCACCCCTCCACTTT
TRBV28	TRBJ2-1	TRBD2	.	CASSSPGLAQDNEQFF	TGTGCCAGCAGTTCCCCAGGACTAGCCCAAGACAATGAGCAGTTCTTC
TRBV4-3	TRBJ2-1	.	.	CASSQQLTRSSYNEQFF	TGCGCCAGCAGCCAACAACTCACGAGAAGCTCCTACAATGAGCAGTTCTTC
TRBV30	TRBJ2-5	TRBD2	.	CAWSVRLADGGTQYF	TGTGCCTGGAGTGTACGACTAGCGGATGGGGGTACCCAGTACTTC
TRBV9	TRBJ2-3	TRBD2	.	CASSVDNAGGTDTQYF	TGTGCCAGCAGCGTAGATAATGCGGGGGGCACAGATACGCAGTATTTT
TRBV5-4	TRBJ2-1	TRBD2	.	CASSSFLAGGPPEQFF	TGTGCCAGCAGCTCGTTTTTAGCGGGAGGGCCACCTGAGCAGTTCTTC
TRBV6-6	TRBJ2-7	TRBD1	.	CASSWSGGSYEQYF	TGTGCCAGCAGTTGGTCAGGGGGCTCCTACGAGCAGTACTTC
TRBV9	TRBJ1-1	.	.	CASSVEKNMWRVRQRNTEAFF	TGTGCCAGCAGCGTAGAAAAAAACATGTGGAGGGTGAGGCAACGGAACACTGAAGCTTTCTTT
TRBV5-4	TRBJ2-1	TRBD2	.	CASSRRGSGSEQFF	TGTGCCAGCAGCCGGCGGGGTAGCGGGAGTGAGCAGTTCTTC
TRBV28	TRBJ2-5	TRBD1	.	CASSSITGVETQYF	TGTGCCAGCAGTTCGATTACAGGGGTAGAGACCCAGTACTTC
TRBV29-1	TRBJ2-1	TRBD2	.	CSGRLAGGGEQFF	TGCAGCGGTAGACTAGCGGGAGGTGGTGAGCAGTTCTTC
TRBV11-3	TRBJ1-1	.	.	CASSFKGGIGTEAFF	TGTGCCAGCAGCTTTAAGGGGGGGATAGGCACTGAAGCTTTCTTT
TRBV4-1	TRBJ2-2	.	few	CASSQDRGLSGELFF	TGCGCCAGCAGCCAAGATCGGGGTCTATCCGGGGAGCTGTTTTTT
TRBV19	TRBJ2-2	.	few	CASLGAPNTGELFF	TGTGCCAGTTTGGGGGCACCTAACACCGGGGAGCTGTTTTTT
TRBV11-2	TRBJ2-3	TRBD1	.	CASSSAERSGGDTQYF	TGTGCCAGCAGCTCAGCCGAGCGGTCAGGGGGAGATACGCAGTATTTT
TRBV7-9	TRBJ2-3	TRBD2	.	CASSLLAGGKDTQYF	TGTGCCAGCAGCTTATTGGCGGGAGGAAAAGATACGCAGTATTTT
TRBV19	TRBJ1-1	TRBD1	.	CASSMGGQGYAEAFF	TGTGCCAGTAGTATGGGGGGACAGGGTTACGCTGAAGCTTTCTTT
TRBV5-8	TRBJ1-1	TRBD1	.	CASRADRGGTEAFF	TGTGCCAGCAGGGCGGACAGGGGAGGCACTGAAGCTTTCTTT
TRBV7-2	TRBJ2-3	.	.	CASSLSLTDTQYF	TGTGCCAGCAGCTTAAGTCTAACAGATACGCAGTATTTT
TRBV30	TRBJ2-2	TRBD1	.	CAWSGTGGSGELFF	TGTGCCTGGAGCGGGACAGGGGGCTCCGGGGAGCTGTTTTTT
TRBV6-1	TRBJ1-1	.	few	CAGTAAPNTEAFF	TGTGCCGGCACGGCGGCCCCGAACACTGAAGCTTTCTTT
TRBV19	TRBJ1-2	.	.	CASGRGSGGGSYTF	TGTGCCAGTGGACGCGGGTCGGGGGGCGGTAGCTACACCTTC
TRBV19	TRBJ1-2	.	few	CASSPATDYYGYTF	TGTGCCAGTAGCCCCGCCACGGACTACTATGGCTACACCTTC